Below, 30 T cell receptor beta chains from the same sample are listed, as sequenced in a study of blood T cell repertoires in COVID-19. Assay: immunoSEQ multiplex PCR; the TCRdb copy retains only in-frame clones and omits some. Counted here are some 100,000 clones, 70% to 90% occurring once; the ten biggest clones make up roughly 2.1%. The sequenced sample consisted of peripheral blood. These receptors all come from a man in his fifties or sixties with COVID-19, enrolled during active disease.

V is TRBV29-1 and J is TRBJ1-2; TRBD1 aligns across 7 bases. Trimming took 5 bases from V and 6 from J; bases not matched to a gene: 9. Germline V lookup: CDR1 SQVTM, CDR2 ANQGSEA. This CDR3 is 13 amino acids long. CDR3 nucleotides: TGCAGCGTTCGACAGGGATATTCGAATGGCTACACCTTC. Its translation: CSVRQGYSNGYTF.

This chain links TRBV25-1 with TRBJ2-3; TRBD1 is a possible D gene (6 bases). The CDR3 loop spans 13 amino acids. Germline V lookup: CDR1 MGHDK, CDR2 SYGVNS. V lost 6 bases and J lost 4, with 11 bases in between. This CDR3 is CASSRDTSDTQYF. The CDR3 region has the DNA TGTGCCAGCAGCCGGGACACCTCAGATACGCAGTATTTT.

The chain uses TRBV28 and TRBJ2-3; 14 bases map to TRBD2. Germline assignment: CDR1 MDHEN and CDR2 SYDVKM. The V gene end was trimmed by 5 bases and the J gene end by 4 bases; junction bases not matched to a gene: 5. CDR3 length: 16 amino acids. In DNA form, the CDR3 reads TGTGCCAGCAGTGTGACTAGCGGGGGGGCATCAGATACGCAGTATTTT. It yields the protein CASSVTSGGASDTQYF. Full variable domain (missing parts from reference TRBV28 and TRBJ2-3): DVKVTQSSRYLVKRTGEKVFLECVQDMDHENMFWYRQDPGLGLRLIYFSYDVKMKEKGDIPEGYSVSREKKERFSLILESASTNQTSMYLCASSVTSGGASDTQYFGPGTRLTVL.

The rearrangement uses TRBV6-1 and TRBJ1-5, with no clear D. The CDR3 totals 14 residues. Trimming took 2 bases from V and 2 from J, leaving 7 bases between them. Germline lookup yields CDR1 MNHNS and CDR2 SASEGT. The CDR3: CASSESQGNQPQHF. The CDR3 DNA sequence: TGTGCCAGCAGTGAATCCCAGGGCAATCAGCCCCAGCATTTT.

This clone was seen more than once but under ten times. The CDR3 loop is CASSARQGAQSSPLHF. The CDR3 DNA is TGCGCCAGCAGCGCCCGACAGGGGGCGCAGTCTTCACCCCTCCACTTT. This chain links TRBV5-1 with TRBJ1-6; 10 bases agree with TRBD1. This CDR3 contains 16 residues. The V segment lost 4 bases and the J segment 9 bases; nucleotides outside the gene matches: 10. Germline CDR1 is SGHRS and CDR2 is YFSETQ. Looking up the rest from reference TRBV5-1 and TRBJ1-6 gives the full variable domain: KAGVTQTPRYLIKTRGQQVTLSCSPISGHRSVSWYQQTPGQGLQFLFEYFSETQRNKGNFPGRFSGRQFSNSRSEMNVSTLELGDSALYLCASSARQGAQSSPLHFGNGTRLTVT.

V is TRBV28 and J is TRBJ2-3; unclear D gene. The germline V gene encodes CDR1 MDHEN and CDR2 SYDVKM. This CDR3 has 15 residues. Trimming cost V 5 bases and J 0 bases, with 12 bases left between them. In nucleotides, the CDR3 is TGTGCCAGCAGTCGGATCCCAGGTAGCACAGATACGCAGTATTTT. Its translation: CASSRIPGSTDTQYF.

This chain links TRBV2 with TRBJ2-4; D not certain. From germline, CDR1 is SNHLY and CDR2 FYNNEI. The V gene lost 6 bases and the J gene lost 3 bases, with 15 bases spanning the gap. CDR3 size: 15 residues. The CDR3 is CASRVETLGKNIQYF. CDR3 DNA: TGTGCCAGCAGAGTGGAGACCCTGGGCAAAAACATTCAGTACTTC.

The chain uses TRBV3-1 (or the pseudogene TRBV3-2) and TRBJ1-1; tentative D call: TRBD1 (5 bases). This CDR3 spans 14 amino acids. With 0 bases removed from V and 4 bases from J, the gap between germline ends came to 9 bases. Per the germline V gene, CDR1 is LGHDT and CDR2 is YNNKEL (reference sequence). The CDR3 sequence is CASSQDGRVTEAFF. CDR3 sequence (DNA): TGTGCCAGCAGCCAAGATGGCAGGGTCACTGAAGCTTTCTTT.

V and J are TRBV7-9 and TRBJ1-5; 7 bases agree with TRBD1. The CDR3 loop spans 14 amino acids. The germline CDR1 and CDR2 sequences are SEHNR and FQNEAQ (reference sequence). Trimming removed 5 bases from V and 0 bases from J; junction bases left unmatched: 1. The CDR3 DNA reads TGTGCCAGCAGCCAGGGGGTTAGCAATCAGCCCCAGCATTTT. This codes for CASSQGVSNQPQHF.

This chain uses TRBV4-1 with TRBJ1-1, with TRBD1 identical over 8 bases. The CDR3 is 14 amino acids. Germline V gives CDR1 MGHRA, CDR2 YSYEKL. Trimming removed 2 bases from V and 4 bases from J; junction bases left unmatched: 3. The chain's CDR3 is CASSQTRGLTEAFF. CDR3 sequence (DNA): TGCGCCAGCAGCCAAACCAGGGGGCTCACTGAAGCTTTCTTT.

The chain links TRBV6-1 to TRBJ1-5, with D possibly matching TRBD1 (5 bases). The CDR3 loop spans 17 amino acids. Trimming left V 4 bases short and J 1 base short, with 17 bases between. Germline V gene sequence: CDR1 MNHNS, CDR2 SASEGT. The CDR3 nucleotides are TGTGCCAGCAGTGCACCCCGATGGGGGGTAAGCAATCAGCCCCAGCATTTT. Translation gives CASSAPRWGVSNQPQHF.

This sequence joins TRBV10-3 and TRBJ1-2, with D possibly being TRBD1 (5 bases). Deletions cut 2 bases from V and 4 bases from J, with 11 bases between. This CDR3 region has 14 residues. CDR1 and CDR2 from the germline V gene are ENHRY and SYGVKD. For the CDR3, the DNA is TGTGCCATCAGTGAGCCCAGGGTGGGCTATGGCTACACCTTC. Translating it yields CAISEPRVGYGYTF.

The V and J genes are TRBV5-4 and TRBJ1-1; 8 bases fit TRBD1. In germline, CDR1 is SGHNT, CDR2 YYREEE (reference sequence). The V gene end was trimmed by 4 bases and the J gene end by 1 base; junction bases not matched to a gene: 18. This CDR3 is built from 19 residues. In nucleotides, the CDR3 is TGTGCCAGCAGCCCCGGAGCCCAGGGGGCTAATTTCCGGAACACTGAAGCTTTCTTT. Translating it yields CASSPGAQGANFRNTEAFF. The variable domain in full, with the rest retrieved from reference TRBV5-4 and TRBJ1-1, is ETGVTQSPTHLIKTRGQQVTLRCSSQSGHNTVSWYQQALGQGPQFIFQYYREEENGRGNFPPRFSGLQFPNYSSELNVNALELDDSALYLCASSPGAQGANFRNTEAFFGQGTRLTVV.

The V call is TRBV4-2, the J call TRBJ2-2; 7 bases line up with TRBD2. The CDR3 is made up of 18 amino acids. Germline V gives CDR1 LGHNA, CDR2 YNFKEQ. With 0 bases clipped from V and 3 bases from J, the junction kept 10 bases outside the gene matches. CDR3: CASSQEGVLAGDTGELFF. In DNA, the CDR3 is TGTGCCAGCAGCCAAGAAGGGGTCTTGGCGGGAGACACCGGGGAGCTGTTTTTT.

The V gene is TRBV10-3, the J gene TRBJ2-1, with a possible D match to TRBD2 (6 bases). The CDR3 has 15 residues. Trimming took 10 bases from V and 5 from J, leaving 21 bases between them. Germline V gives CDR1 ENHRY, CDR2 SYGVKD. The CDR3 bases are TGTGCCACAGGGAAGGGCGGGGACCCTAACAATGAGCAGTTCTTC. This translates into CATGKGGDPNNEQFF.

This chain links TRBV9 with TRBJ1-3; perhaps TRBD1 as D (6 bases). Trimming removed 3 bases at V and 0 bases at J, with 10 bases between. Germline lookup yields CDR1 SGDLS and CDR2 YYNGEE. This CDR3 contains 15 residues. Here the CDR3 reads CASSADRSSGNTIYF. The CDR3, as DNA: TGTGCCAGCAGCGCCGACAGGTCCTCTGGAAACACCATATATTTT.

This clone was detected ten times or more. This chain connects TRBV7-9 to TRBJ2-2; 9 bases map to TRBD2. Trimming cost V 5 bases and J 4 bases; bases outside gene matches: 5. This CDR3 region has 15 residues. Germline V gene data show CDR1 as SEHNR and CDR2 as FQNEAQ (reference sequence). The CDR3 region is CASSMGLAGTGELFF. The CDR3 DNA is TGTGCCAGCAGCATGGGACTAGCCGGCACCGGGGAGCTGTTTTTT.

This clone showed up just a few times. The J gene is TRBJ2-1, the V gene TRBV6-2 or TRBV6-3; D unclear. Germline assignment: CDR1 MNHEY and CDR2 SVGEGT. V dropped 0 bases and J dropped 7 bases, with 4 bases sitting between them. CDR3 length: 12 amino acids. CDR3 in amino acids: CASSYSPNEQFF. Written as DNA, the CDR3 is TGTGCCAGCAGTTACTCTCCGAATGAGCAGTTCTTC.

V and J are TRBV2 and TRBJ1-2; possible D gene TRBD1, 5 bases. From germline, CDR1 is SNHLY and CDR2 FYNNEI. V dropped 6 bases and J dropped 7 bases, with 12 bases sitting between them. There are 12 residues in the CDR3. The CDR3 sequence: CASSFDSSGYTF. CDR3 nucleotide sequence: TGTGCCAGCAGCTTTGACAGCTCTGGCTACACCTTC.

Here the CDR3 DNA reads TGTGCCAGCAGCCAGGCTACTAGCGGACCCACCGGGGAGCTGTTTTTT. Amino acid sequence: CASSQATSGPTGELFF. The J gene is TRBJ2-2, the V gene TRBV4-2; 8 bases fit TRBD2. The CDR3 length is 16 residues. J lost 4 bases, V lost 3 bases, and 7 bases had no gene match. Germline CDR1 reads LGHNA; CDR2 reads YNFKEQ.

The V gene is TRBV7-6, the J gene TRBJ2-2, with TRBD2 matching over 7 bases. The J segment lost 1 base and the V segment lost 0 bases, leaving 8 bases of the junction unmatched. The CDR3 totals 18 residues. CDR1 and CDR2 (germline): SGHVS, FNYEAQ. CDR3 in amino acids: CASSLAVGASGNTGELFF. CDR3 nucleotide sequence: TGTGCCAGCAGCTTAGCGGTAGGGGCTAGCGGGAACACCGGGGAGCTGTTTTTT.

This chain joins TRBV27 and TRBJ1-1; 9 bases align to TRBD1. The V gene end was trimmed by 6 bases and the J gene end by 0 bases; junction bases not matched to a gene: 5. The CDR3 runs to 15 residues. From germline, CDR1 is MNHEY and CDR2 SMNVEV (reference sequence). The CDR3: CASSYRQGVNTEAFF. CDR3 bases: TGTGCCAGCAGCTACCGACAGGGGGTGAACACTGAAGCTTTCTTT.

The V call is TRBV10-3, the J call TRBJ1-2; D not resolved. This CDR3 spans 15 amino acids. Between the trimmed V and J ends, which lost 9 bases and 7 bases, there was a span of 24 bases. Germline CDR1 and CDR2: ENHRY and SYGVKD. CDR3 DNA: TGTGCCATAACCGGGAACCCGGCGGAAATCGGTGGCTACACCTTC. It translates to CAITGNPAEIGGYTF.

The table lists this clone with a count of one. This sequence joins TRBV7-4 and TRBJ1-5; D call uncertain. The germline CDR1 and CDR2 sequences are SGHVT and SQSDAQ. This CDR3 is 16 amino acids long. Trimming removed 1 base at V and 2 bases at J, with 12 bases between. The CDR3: CASSLGVLGGNQPQHF. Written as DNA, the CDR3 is TGTGCCAGCAGCTTAGGGGTTCTAGGAGGCAATCAGCCCCAGCATTTT.

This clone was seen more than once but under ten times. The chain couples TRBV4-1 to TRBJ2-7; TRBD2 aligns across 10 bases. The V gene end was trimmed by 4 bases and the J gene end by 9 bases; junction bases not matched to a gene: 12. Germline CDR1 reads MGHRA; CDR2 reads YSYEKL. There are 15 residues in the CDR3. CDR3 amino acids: CASSLSGGNVVGQYF. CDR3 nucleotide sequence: TGCGCCAGCAGCCTTAGCGGGGGGAACGTCGTTGGGCAGTACTTC.

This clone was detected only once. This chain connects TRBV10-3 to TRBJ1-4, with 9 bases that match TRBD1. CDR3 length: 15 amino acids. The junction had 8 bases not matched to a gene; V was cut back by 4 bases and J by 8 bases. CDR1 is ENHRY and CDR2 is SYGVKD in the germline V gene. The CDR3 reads CAISASGTGSEKLFF. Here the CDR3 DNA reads TGTGCCATCAGTGCCTCCGGGACAGGGAGCGAAAAACTGTTTTTT.

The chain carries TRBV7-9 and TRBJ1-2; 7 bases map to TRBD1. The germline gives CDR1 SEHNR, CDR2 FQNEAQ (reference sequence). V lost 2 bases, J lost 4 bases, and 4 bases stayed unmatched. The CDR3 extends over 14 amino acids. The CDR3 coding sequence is TGTGCCAGCAGCTTAAACAGGGGTGGCTATGGCTACACCTTC. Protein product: CASSLNRGGYGYTF.

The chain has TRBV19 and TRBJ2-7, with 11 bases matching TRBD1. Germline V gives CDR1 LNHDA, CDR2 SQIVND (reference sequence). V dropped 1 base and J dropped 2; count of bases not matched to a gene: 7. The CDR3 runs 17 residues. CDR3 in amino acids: CASSIGPGTGGAYEQYF. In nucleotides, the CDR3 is TGTGCCAGTAGTATAGGCCCCGGGACAGGGGGAGCCTACGAGCAGTACTTC.

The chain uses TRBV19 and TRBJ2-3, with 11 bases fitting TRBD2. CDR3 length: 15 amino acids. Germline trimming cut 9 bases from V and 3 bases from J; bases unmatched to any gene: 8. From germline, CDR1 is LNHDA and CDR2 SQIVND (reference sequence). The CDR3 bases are TGTGCCAGCCGATCTAGCGGGGGGAGAACAGATACGCAGTATTTT. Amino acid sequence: CASRSSGGRTDTQYF.

The chain's CDR3 is CASSQSGQGTQPQHF. CDR3 bases: TGTGCCAGCAGTCAATCCGGACAGGGCACTCAGCCCCAGCATTTT. The rearrangement links TRBV6-5 to TRBJ1-5; 8 nucleotides match TRBD1. Germline-derived CDR1 and CDR2 are MNHEY and SVGAGI. The CDR3 loop spans 15 amino acids. Trimming took 5 bases from V and 6 from J; bases not matched to a gene: 9.